These 11 T cell receptor beta chains were all obtained from the same sample, sequenced in a study of blood T cell repertoires in COVID-19. Libraries were prepared by immunoSEQ multiplex PCR; TCRdb keeps only in-frame clonotypes and omits some of them. The table shows 430,000 or so clones, with about 90% occurring only once. Sample: peripheral blood. These receptors were obtained from a young man with COVID-19, enrolled during active disease.

This chain joins TRBV10-3 and TRBJ2-1; a possible D gene is TRBD2 (6 bases). Looked up from germline, CDR1 is ENHRY and CDR2 is SYGVKD. V dropped 3 bases and J dropped 10 bases, with 16 bases sitting between them. The CDR3 contains 14 residues. In nucleotides, the CDR3 is TGTGCCATCAGTGACCACTCGGGGGTCAGCGAGCAGTTCTTC. It yields the protein CAISDHSGVSEQFF.

CDR3 in DNA: TGTGCCATCAGCCCTTCGAGAACTGGAAACACCATATATTTT. Translated, it gives CAISPSRTGNTIYF. The chain joins TRBV10-3 to TRBJ1-3; D remains ambiguous. Trimming removed 6 bases at V and 2 bases at J, with 11 bases between. The germline CDR1 and CDR2 sequences are ENHRY and SYGVKD. This CDR3 region has 14 residues.

This rearrangement joins TRBV18 to TRBJ2-2; possible D gene TRBD1, 7 bases. Per the germline V gene, CDR1 is KGHSH and CDR2 is LQKENI. The CDR3 spans 19 residues. Trimming shortened V by 0 bases and J by 5 bases, and 22 bases separated the two germline ends. CDR3 residues: CASSPPSQWTGGGTGELFF. The CDR3 DNA reads TGTGCCAGCTCACCACCGTCTCAATGGACAGGAGGAGGGACCGGGGAGCTGTTTTTT. The full variable domain, in which reference TRBV18 and TRBJ2-2 provide the parts outside the CDR3, is NAGVMQNPRHLVRRRGQEARLRCSPMKGHSHVYWYRQLPEEGLKFMVYLQKENIIDESGMPKERFSAEFPKEGPSILRIQQVVRGDSAAYFCASSPPSQWTGGGTGELFFGEGSRLTVL.

The chain uses TRBV6-5 and TRBJ2-1, with 13 positions matching TRBD2. Per the germline V gene, CDR1 is MNHEY and CDR2 is SVGAGI. The CDR3 extends over 15 amino acids. J lost 3 bases, V lost 7 bases, and 3 bases had no gene match. CDR3 amino acids: CASKTSGGNYNEQFF. CDR3 DNA: TGTGCCAGCAAGACTAGCGGGGGGAACTACAATGAGCAGTTCTTC.

This chain joins TRBV10-3 and TRBJ2-5; maybe TRBD1 (6 bases). V was pared by 0 bases and J by 2 bases, with 10 bases between. CDR1 is ENHRY and CDR2 is SYGVKD in the germline V gene. The CDR3 spans 15 residues. CDR3 DNA sequence: TGTGCCATCAGTGAGTCCCCGGACAGTCAAGAGACCCAGTACTTC. It codes for CAISESPDSQETQYF.

The chain has TRBV3-1 (or the pseudogene TRBV3-2) and TRBJ2-1; D is possibly TRBD2 (5 bases). Germline CDR1 LGHDT, CDR2 YNNKEL (reference sequence). This CDR3 is built from 19 residues. Trimming shortened V by 2 bases and J by 0 bases, and 20 bases separated the two germline ends. In DNA, the CDR3 is TGTGCCAGCAGCCAAAATCTGGGAGAGGGTATGAGCTCCTACAATGAGCAGTTCTTC. Residues: CASSQNLGEGMSSYNEQFF.

CDR3 protein: CASSLTPGGGNEQFF. As DNA, the CDR3 is TGTGCCAGCAGCTTAACCCCAGGCGGGGGGAACGAGCAGTTCTTC. The V and J genes are TRBV11-2 and TRBJ2-1, with 8 bases matching TRBD2. Germline V gene data show CDR1 as SGHAT and CDR2 as FQNNGV. V lost 2 bases and J lost 10; bases outside the gene matches: 10. The CDR3 runs 15 residues. The full variable domain, rest sourced from reference TRBV11-2 and TRBJ2-1, is EAGVAQSPRYKIIEKRQSVAFWCNPISGHATLYWYQQILGQGPKLLIQFQNNGVVDDSQLPKDRFSAERLKGVDSTLKIQPAKLEDSAVYLCASSLTPGGGNEQFFGPGTRLTVL.

The V and J genes are TRBV5-4 and TRBJ2-5; no clear D. Germline CDR1 and CDR2: SGHNT and YYREEE (reference sequence). The CDR3 runs 14 residues. Trimming left V 0 bases short and J 1 base short, with 7 bases between. DNA for the CDR3: TGTGCCAGCAGCTTGGTGAACTCCCAAGAGACCCAGTACTTC. Residues: CASSLVNSQETQYF.

This rearrangement joins TRBV3-1 (or the pseudogene TRBV3-2) to TRBJ2-5; D is uncertain. Germline V gene sequence: CDR1 LGHDT, CDR2 YNNKEL (reference sequence). CDR3 size: 16 residues. Trimming cost V 1 base and J 0 bases, with 12 bases left between them. In nucleotides, the CDR3 is TGTGCCAGCAGCCAAGTTGGAACAGCCGACCAAGAGACCCAGTACTTC. This translates into CASSQVGTADQETQYF.

The chain is built from TRBV3-1 (or the pseudogene TRBV3-2) and TRBJ2-2; TRBD2 agrees at 7 bases. The CDR3 is made up of 16 amino acids. Germline V gives CDR1 LGHDT, CDR2 YNNKEL (reference sequence). Trimming removed 0 bases from V and 5 bases from J; junction bases left unmatched: 6. CDR3 protein: CASSQDLTGGTGELFF. DNA for the CDR3: TGTGCCAGCAGCCAAGATCTTACGGGAGGAACCGGGGAGCTGTTTTTT.

The gene calls are TRBV5-4 and TRBJ1-4; D perhaps matches TRBD1 (6 bases). From germline, CDR1 is SGHNT and CDR2 YYREEE (reference sequence). This CDR3 is built from 16 residues. Trimming stripped 4 bases from V and 4 bases from J, with 17 bases between. CDR3 nucleotide sequence: TGTGCCAGCAGCGCCCGACAGGAGAGGGGTAATGAAAAACTGTTTTTT. Protein: CASSARQERGNEKLFF.